The rows below give T cell receptor beta chains drawn from one sample of a study of cytomegalovirus exposure and HLA in healthy donors. Measured with immunoSEQ multiplex PCR; TCRdb has only the in-frame clones, and not every one. The repertoire includes more than 90,000 clones, 77% of them detected once, and 4.5% to 5% sits in the top ten. Source material: PBMCs. The receptor set was obtained from a man in his fifties or sixties in good health and CMV-seropositive. The CDR3 runs from the conserved cysteine through the conserved F or W. Each record gives: V gene, D gene, clone size, J gene, CDR3 protein, CDR3 DNA. A D gene is named only where the DNA matches it firmly. Clone size is shown for a subset of rows, as once, few, many or a class of expanded clone.

v_gene: TRBV5-4
d_gene: TRBD1
abundance: -
j_gene: TRBJ2-5
CDR3aa: CASSDWDRGGETQYF
CDR3nt: TGTGCCAGCAGCGATTGGGACAGGGGGGGAGAGACCCAGTACTTC

v_gene: TRBV4-1
d_gene: -
abundance: -
j_gene: TRBJ2-7
CDR3aa: CASSQDGGQYYEQYF
CDR3nt: TGCGCCAGCAGCCAAGATGGTGGACAGTACTACGAGCAGTACTTC

v_gene: TRBV28
d_gene: -
abundance: -
j_gene: TRBJ1-1
CDR3aa: CASSLVEGANTEAFF
CDR3nt: TGTGCCAGCAGTTTGGTGGAAGGAGCGAACACTGAAGCTTTCTTT

v_gene: TRBV5-1
d_gene: TRBD1
abundance: -
j_gene: TRBJ1-1
CDR3aa: CASSLDRGIAEAFF
CDR3nt: TGCGCCAGCAGCTTGGACAGGGGGATAGCTGAAGCTTTCTTT

v_gene: TRBV19
d_gene: -
abundance: -
j_gene: TRBJ1-2
CDR3aa: CASSSGDYGYTF
CDR3nt: TGTGCCAGTAGTTCTGGAGACTATGGCTACACCTTC

v_gene: TRBV5-6
d_gene: TRBD2
abundance: -
j_gene: TRBJ2-3
CDR3aa: CASSRLAGADTQYF
CDR3nt: TGTGCCAGCAGCCGACTAGCGGGGGCAGATACGCAGTATTTT

v_gene: TRBV4-1
d_gene: TRBD1
abundance: few
j_gene: TRBJ2-2
CDR3aa: CASSLTQDRGEELFF
CDR3nt: TGCGCCAGCAGCCTCACGCAAGACAGGGGAGAGGAGCTGTTTTTT

v_gene: TRBV10-1
d_gene: -
abundance: -
j_gene: TRBJ1-1
CDR3aa: CASSPTAMNTEAFF
CDR3nt: TGCGCCAGCAGCCCCACAGCCATGAACACTGAAGCTTTCTTT

v_gene: TRBV19
d_gene: -
abundance: -
j_gene: TRBJ2-3
CDR3aa: CASRTASTDTQYF
CDR3nt: TGTGCCAGTCGGACAGCTAGCACAGATACGCAGTATTTT

v_gene: TRBV5-4
d_gene: -
abundance: -
j_gene: TRBJ1-2
CDR3aa: CASLTQGFSGGYTF
CDR3nt: TGTGCCAGCCTTACTCAGGGGTTCTCAGGTGGCTACACCTTC

v_gene: TRBV5-6
d_gene: -
abundance: -
j_gene: TRBJ2-1
CDR3aa: CASSAYNEQFF
CDR3nt: TGTGCCAGCAGCGCGTACAATGAGCAGTTCTTC

v_gene: TRBV7-8
d_gene: -
abundance: few
j_gene: TRBJ1-2
CDR3aa: CASSLGRGLNYGYTF
CDR3nt: TGTGCCAGCAGCTTAGGCAGGGGACTAAACTATGGCTACACCTTC

v_gene: TRBV19
d_gene: TRBD1
abundance: -
j_gene: TRBJ2-5
CDR3aa: CASTPGAGGKETQYF
CDR3nt: TGTGCCAGTACCCCCGGGGCAGGGGGCAAGGAGACCCAGTACTTC

v_gene: TRBV30
d_gene: TRBD1
abundance: -
j_gene: TRBJ1-5
CDR3aa: CAWSVGDRGAQPQHF
CDR3nt: TGTGCCTGGAGTGTGGGGGACAGGGGGGCTCAGCCCCAGCATTTT

v_gene: TRBV5-6
d_gene: TRBD2
abundance: few
j_gene: TRBJ2-7
CDR3aa: CASSWEGYEQYF
CDR3nt: TGTGCCAGCAGCTGGGAGGGTTACGAGCAGTACTTC

v_gene: TRBV7-9
d_gene: -
abundance: -
j_gene: TRBJ2-1
CDR3aa: CASSPVESSYNEQFF
CDR3nt: TGTGCCAGCAGCCCCGTCGAGAGCTCCTACAATGAGCAGTTCTTC

v_gene: TRBV7-9
d_gene: -
abundance: -
j_gene: TRBJ1-6
CDR3aa: CASSPEGVGTNSPLHF
CDR3nt: TGTGCCAGCAGCCCCGAGGGGGTAGGGACTAATTCACCCCTCCACTTT

v_gene: TRBV15
d_gene: TRBD2
abundance: few
j_gene: TRBJ2-1
CDR3aa: CATSRDWLAVNEQFF
CDR3nt: TGTGCCACCAGCAGAGACTGGCTAGCGGTCAATGAGCAGTTCTTC

v_gene: TRBV5-6
d_gene: TRBD1
abundance: -
j_gene: TRBJ1-5
CDR3aa: CASSLGQGNYRNQPQHF
CDR3nt: TGTGCCAGCAGCTTGGGACAGGGAAACTATCGCAATCAGCCCCAGCATTTT

v_gene: TRBV14
d_gene: -
abundance: few
j_gene: TRBJ2-6
CDR3aa: CASSKSSGANVLTF
CDR3nt: TGTGCCAGCAGTAAATCTTCTGGGGCCAACGTCCTGACTTTC

v_gene: TRBV30
d_gene: -
abundance: -
j_gene: TRBJ1-2
CDR3aa: CAWNPEGRQSFGYTF
CDR3nt: TGTGCCTGGAACCCGGAGGGCAGACAGTCTTTTGGCTACACCTTC

v_gene: TRBV7-6
d_gene: TRBD2
abundance: -
j_gene: TRBJ2-5
CDR3aa: CASSLVPASGAGKETQYF
CDR3nt: TGTGCCAGCAGCTTAGTTCCGGCTAGCGGGGCGGGTAAAGAGACCCAGTACTTC

v_gene: TRBV19
d_gene: -
abundance: once
j_gene: TRBJ1-2
CDR3aa: CASSTIGPGDIGYTF
CDR3nt: TGTGCCAGTTCGACCATTGGTCCAGGGGACATTGGCTACACCTTC

v_gene: TRBV5-6
d_gene: -
abundance: -
j_gene: TRBJ2-5
CDR3aa: CASSQRLTSMITETQYF
CDR3nt: TGTGCCAGCAGCCAGCGCCTAACTAGCATGATCACAGAGACCCAGTACTTC

v_gene: TRBV6-6
d_gene: -
abundance: few
j_gene: TRBJ1-1
CDR3aa: CASSFIPDSSNTEAFF
CDR3nt: TGTGCCAGCAGTTTCATACCGGACAGTTCGAACACTGAAGCTTTCTTT

v_gene: TRBV27
d_gene: -
abundance: -
j_gene: TRBJ1-2
CDR3aa: CASSLRGGTDGYTF
CDR3nt: TGTGCCAGCAGTTTGCGAGGAGGCACTGATGGCTACACCTTC

v_gene: TRBV6-4
d_gene: -
abundance: -
j_gene: TRBJ1-2
CDR3aa: CASSDPGGYGYTF
CDR3nt: TGTGCCAGCAGTGACCCCGGCGGCTATGGCTACACCTTC

v_gene: TRBV4-2
d_gene: TRBD2
abundance: -
j_gene: TRBJ2-3
CDR3aa: CASSLTSGGAGVETDTQYF
CDR3nt: TGTGCCAGCAGCCTGACTAGCGGGGGGGCCGGAGTGGAGACAGATACGCAGTATTTT

v_gene: TRBV11-3
d_gene: TRBD1
abundance: once
j_gene: TRBJ1-1
CDR3aa: CASSPGQGGTNTEAFF
CDR3nt: TGTGCCAGCAGCCCCGGACAGGGCGGTACGAACACTGAAGCTTTCTTT

v_gene: TRBV4-3
d_gene: -
abundance: -
j_gene: TRBJ2-1
CDR3aa: CASSQGQSSYNEQFF
CDR3nt: TGCGCCAGCAGCCAAGGGCAAAGCTCCTACAATGAGCAGTTCTTC

v_gene: TRBV4-1
d_gene: TRBD2
abundance: -
j_gene: TRBJ2-1
CDR3aa: CASSQEGLAALYNELFF
CDR3nt: TGCGCCAGCAGCCAGGAGGGACTAGCGGCTCTCTACAATGAGCTGTTCTTC

v_gene: TRBV7-9
d_gene: -
abundance: -
j_gene: TRBJ1-1
CDR3aa: CASSLQGRNTEAFF
CDR3nt: TGTGCCAGCAGCTTACAGGGGCGGAACACTGAAGCTTTCTTT